This T cell receptor beta chain was found in a study of blood T cell repertoires in COVID-19. Libraries were prepared by immunoSEQ multiplex PCR; TCRdb keeps only in-frame clonotypes and omits some of them. The sample consists of some 120,000 clones, roughly 83% of them appearing once. V dropped 4 bases and J dropped 1 base, with 10 bases sitting between them. Germline V gives CDR1 SNHLY, CDR2 FYNNEI. The CDR3 is made up of 14 amino acids. Sequencing input: peripheral blood. The receptor was derived from a woman aged 25-40 years who had recovered from COVID-19. The chain carries TRBV2 and TRBJ2-5; D perhaps matches TRBD2 (5 bases). The CDR3 sequence is CASSVGLLQETQYF. The CDR3 coding sequence is TGTGCCAGCAGTGTCGGACTGCTCCAAGAGACCCAGTACTTC.